This section outlines one T cell receptor (beta chain) sequence together with its context. Its specificity is unknown. This record comes from a study of OX40 agonist ivuxolimab in advanced cancers. Study conclusions and caveats: Certain nonresponders likewise exhibited a low normalized T-cell clonal expansion.

Libraries were prepared by immunoSEQ multiplex PCR; TCRdb keeps only in-frame clonotypes and omits some of them. The sample records tens of thousands of clones, around 83% being singletons. This CDR3 is 16 amino acids long. This sequence was found in an adult with an advanced solid tumor such as melanoma, head and neck, liver or kidney cancer. Sequencing was performed on CD4+ or CD8+ T cells sorted from blood, taken in a trial of the OX40 agonist ivuxolimab. The V and J genes are TRBV12-2 and TRBJ1-2; TRBD1, the D gene given by the table, was not confirmed from the DNA. TRBV12-2 represents a pseudogene. CDR3 sequence reads: CASRLGRTGTLYGYTF. DNA for the CDR3: TGTGCAAGTCGCTTAGGGAGGACAGGGACCCTCTATGGCTACACCTTC.